Presented here are 4 T cell receptor beta chains from one specimen sequenced in a study of blood T cell repertoires in COVID-19. Using immunoSEQ multiplex PCR, the repertoire was profiled, and TCRdb retains in-frame clones only, with some absent. This sample yields about 150,000 clones, of which about 90% are seen a single time; approximately 4.1% belongs to the top ten. The source material was peripheral blood. The receptors originated from a woman between 55 and 75 years old with active or convalescent COVID-19.

The V call is TRBV6-6, the J call TRBJ1-2; 7 bases agree with TRBD1. The CDR3 loop spans 15 amino acids. J lost 0 bases, V lost 7 bases, and 8 bases had no gene match. CDR1 and CDR2 (germline): MNHNY, SVGAGI (reference sequence). CDR3 amino acids: CASIPGTVSNYGYTF. DNA for the CDR3: TGTGCCAGCATTCCCGGGACAGTCTCTAACTATGGCTACACCTTC.

CDR3 sequence reads: CASHWGLSLNTEAFF. The CDR3, as DNA: TGTGCCAGCCACTGGGGGCTTTCCCTGAACACTGAAGCTTTCTTT. This chain joins TRBV19 and TRBJ1-1; maybe TRBD1 (6 bases). The CDR3 is 15 amino acids. Per germline, CDR1 LNHDA and CDR2 SQIVND (reference sequence). Trimming took off 9 bases at V and 0 bases at J, with 17 bases between the two ends.

This chain joins TRBV11-2 and TRBJ2-7; weak D call: TRBD2 (5 bases). This CDR3 spans 14 amino acids. Trimming left V 1 base short and J 3 bases short, with 10 bases between. Germline V CDR1 and CDR2: SGHAT, FQNNGV. The CDR3 loop reads CASSLGVRGYEQYF. CDR3 in DNA: TGTGCCAGCAGCTTAGGTGTCCGGGGCTACGAGCAGTACTTC.

J is TRBJ2-1 and V is TRBV6-1, with 9 nucleotides matching TRBD1. The V gene end was trimmed by 0 bases and the J gene end by 4 bases; junction bases not matched to a gene: 4. The germline V gene encodes CDR1 MNHNS and CDR2 SASEGT. There are 16 residues in the CDR3. CDR3 loop: CASSEAPTGGYNEQFF. The CDR3 nucleotides read TGTGCCAGCAGTGAAGCTCCGACAGGGGGTTACAATGAGCAGTTCTTC.